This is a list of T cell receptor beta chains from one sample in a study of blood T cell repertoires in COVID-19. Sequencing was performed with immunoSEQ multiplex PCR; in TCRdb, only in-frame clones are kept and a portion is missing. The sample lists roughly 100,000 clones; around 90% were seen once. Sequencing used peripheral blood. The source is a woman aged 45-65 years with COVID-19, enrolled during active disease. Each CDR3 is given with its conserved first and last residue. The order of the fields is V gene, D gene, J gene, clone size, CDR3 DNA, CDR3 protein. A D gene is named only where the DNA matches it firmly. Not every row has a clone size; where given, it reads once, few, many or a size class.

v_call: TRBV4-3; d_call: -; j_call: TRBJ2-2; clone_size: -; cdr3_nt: TGCGCCAGCAGCCAAGATGTTAATCGTTACACCGGGGAGCTGTTTTTT; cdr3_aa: CASSQDVNRYTGELFF
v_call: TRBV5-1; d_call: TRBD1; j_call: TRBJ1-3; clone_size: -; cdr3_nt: TGCGCCAGCAGCACGGGACAGGGTGACGGAAACACCATATATTTT; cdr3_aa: CASSTGQGDGNTIYF
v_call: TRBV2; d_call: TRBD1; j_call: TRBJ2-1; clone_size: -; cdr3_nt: TGTGCCAGCAGTGAACGGCGGACAGGGTTGAGTGAGCAGTTCTTC; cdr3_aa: CASSERRTGLSEQFF
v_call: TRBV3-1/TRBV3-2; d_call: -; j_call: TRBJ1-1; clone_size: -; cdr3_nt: TGTGCCAGCAGCCTCGGGACATCGAACACTGAAGCTTTCTTT; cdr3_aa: CASSLGTSNTEAFF
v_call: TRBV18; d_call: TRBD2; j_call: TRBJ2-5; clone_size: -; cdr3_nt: TGTGCCAGCTCATCCGGGGCTAGCGGTCTGGGAGAGACCCAGTACTTC; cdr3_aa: CASSSGASGLGETQYF
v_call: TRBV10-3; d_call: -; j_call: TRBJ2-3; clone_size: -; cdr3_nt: TGTGCCATCAGTGACTCCTTTAGCACAGATACGCAGTATTTT; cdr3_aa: CAISDSFSTDTQYF
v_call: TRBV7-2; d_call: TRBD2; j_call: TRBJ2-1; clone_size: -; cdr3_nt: TGTGCCAGGACCCCGGTGCAGCGGGGGGGCTATGAGCAGTTCTTC; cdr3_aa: CARTPVQRGGYEQFF
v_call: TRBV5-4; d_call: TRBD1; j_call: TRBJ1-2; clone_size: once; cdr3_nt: TGTGCCAGCAACCCTGCGGGACAGATTTATGGCTACACCTTC; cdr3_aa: CASNPAGQIYGYTF
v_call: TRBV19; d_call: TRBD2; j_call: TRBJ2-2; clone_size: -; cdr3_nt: TGTGCCAGTAGTCAGCGGGGGGGCCCCGGGGAGCTGTTTTTT; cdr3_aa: CASSQRGGPGELFF
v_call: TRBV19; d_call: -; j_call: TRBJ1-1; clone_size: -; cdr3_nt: TGTGCCAGTAGTATAGGGGGGGAGGGCAGCACTGAAGCTTTCTTT; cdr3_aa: CASSIGGEGSTEAFF
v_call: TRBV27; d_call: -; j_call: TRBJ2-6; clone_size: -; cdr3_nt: TGTGCCAGCTTTACTTCTGGGGCCAACGTCCTGACTTTC; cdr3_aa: CASFTSGANVLTF
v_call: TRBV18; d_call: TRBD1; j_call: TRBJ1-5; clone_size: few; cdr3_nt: TGTGCCAGCTCACCTCTCCCGGACAGGGGGTACCAGCCCCAGCATTTT; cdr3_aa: CASSPLPDRGYQPQHF
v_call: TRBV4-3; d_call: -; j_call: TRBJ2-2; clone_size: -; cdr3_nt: TGCGCCAGCAGCCAAGATATCACCGGGGAGCTGTTTTTT; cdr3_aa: CASSQDITGELFF
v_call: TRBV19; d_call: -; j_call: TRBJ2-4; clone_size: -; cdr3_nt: TGTGCCAGTAGTGCCCGGTATGGCGGGGAAAACACTCAGTACTTC; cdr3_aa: CASSARYGGENTQYF
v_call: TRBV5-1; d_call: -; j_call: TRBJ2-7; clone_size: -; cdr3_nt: TGCGCCAGCAGCCCCAGTCAGGGGTCCTACGAGCAGTACTTC; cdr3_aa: CASSPSQGSYEQYF
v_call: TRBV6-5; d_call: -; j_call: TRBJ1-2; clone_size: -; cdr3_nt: TGTGCCAGCAGACTTACAGCTATCAACTATGGCTACACCTTC; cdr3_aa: CASRLTAINYGYTF
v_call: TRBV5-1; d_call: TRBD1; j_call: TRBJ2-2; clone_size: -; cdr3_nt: TGCGCCAGCAGACCGGGGACAGGAGGGACCGGGGAGCTGTTTTTT; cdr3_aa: CASRPGTGGTGELFF
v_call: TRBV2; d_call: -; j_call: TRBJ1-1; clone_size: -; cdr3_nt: TGTGCCAGCAGACAGAACACTGAAGCTTTCTTT; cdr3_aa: CASRQNTEAFF
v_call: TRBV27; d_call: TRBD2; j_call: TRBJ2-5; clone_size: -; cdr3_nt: TGTGCCAGCAGTTCATGGACTAGCGGGGAATCTGAGACCCAGTACTTC; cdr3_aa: CASSSWTSGESETQYF
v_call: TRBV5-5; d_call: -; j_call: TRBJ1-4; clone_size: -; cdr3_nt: TGTGCCAGCAGTCCATCGGCGGGGAGTTTGGGAAAACTGTTTTTT; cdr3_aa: CASSPSAGSLGKLFF
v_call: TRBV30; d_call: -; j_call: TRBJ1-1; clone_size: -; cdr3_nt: TGTGCCTGGACTCCACAAGCAGGGAGGACTGAAGCTTTCTTT; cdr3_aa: CAWTPQAGRTEAFF
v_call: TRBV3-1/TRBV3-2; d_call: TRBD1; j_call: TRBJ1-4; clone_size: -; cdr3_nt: TGTGCCAGCAGCTCTAGCGGGACAGGCAAATTTTTT; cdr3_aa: CASSSSGTGKFF
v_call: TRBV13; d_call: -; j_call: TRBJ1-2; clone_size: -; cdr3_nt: TGTGCCAGCAGCTTATTGGACAGCCCAACGGGCTACACCTTC; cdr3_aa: CASSLLDSPTGYTF
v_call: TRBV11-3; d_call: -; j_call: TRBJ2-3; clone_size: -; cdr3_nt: TGTGCCAGCAGCTACCGTCGGGGGACAGATACGCAGTATTTT; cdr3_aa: CASSYRRGTDTQYF
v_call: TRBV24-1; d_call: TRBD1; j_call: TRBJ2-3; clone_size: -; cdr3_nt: TGTGCCACCAGTCAAACAGGGGTCTCCACAGATACGCAGTATTTT; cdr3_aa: CATSQTGVSTDTQYF
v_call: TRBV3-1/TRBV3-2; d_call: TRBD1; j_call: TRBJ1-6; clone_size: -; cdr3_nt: TGTGCCAGCAGCTACAGGGGCGAGAATTCACCCCTCCACTTT; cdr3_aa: CASSYRGENSPLHF
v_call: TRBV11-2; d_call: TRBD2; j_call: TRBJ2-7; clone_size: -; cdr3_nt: TGTGCCAGCAGCTCTCGAACTAGCGGCGGGAGATACGAGCAGTACTTC; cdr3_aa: CASSSRTSGGRYEQYF
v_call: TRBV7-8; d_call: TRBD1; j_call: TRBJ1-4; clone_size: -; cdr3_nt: TGTGCCAGCAGCGACCGGGACAGGGGTGAAAAACTGTTTTTT; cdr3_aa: CASSDRDRGEKLFF
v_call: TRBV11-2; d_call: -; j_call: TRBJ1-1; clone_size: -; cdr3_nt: TGTGCCAGCAGCTTAGTTGGGGGGGGCAGGGAGAACACTGAAGCTTTCTTT; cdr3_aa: CASSLVGGGRENTEAFF
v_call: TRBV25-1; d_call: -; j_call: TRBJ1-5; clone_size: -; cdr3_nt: TGTGCCAGCAGTGGAATTCACAGGGTTAGCAATCAGCCCCAGCATTTT; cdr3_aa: CASSGIHRVSNQPQHF
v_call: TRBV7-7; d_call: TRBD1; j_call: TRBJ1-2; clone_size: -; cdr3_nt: TGTGCCAGCAGCACCCCGACAGGGGGCGAGGGAGGCTACACCTTC; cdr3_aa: CASSTPTGGEGGYTF
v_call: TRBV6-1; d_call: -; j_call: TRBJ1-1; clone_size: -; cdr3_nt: TGTGCCAGCAGTTTCAACGGAGACACTGAAGCTTTCTTT; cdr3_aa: CASSFNGDTEAFF
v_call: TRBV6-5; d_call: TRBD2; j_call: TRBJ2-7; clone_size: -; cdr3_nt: TGTGCCAGCAGCACCGGGACTAGTGACTACGAGCAGTACTTC; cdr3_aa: CASSTGTSDYEQYF
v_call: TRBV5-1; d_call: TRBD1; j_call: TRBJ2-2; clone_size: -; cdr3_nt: TGCGCCAGCAGCGTGGGACAGTCCGCCGGGGAGCTGTTTTTT; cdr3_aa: CASSVGQSAGELFF
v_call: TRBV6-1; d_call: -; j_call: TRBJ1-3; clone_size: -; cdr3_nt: TGTGCCAGCAGCGAAGACAGAAACTCTGGAAACACCATATATTTT; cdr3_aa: CASSEDRNSGNTIYF
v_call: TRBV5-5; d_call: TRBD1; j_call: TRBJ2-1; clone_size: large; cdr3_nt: TGTGCCAGCAGCGTGGACAGGGGGTGGAATGAGCAGTTCTTC; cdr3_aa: CASSVDRGWNEQFF
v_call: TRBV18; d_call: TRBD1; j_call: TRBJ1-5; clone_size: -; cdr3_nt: TGTGCCAGCTCCCGGCTACAGGGGGAGCATCAGCCCCAGCATTTT; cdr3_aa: CASSRLQGEHQPQHF
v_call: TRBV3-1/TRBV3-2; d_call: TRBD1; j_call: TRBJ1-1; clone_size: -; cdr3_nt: TGTGCCAGCAGCCGGACAGGGAGGGGCACTGAAGCTTTCTTT; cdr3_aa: CASSRTGRGTEAFF
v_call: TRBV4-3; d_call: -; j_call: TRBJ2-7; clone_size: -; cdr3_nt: TGCGCCAGCAGCCAAGACTGGGCTTCCTCCTACGAGCAGTACTTC; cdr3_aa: CASSQDWASSYEQYF
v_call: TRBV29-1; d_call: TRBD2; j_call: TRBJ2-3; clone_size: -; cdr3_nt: TGCAGCGTTGAAGATCTTGGGGGGGGCACAGATACGCAGTATTTT; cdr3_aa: CSVEDLGGGTDTQYF
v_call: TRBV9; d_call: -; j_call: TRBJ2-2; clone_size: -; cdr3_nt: TGTGCCAGCAGCCCCTACGGCGGGGCCCCGAACACCGGGGAGCTGTTTTTT; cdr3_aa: CASSPYGGAPNTGELFF
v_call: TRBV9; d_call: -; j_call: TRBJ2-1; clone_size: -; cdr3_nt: TGTGCCAGCAGCGTAGCTTTCGGTGCAGGGCGGAATGAGCAGTTCTTC; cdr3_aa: CASSVAFGAGRNEQFF
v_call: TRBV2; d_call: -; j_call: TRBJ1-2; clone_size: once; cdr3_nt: TGTGCCAGCAAGGGATTAAGGGACGGGACATATGGCTACACCTTC; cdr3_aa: CASKGLRDGTYGYTF
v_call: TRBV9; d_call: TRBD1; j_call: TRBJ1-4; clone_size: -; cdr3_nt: TGTGCCAGCAGCGGAGGGGGCCCTAATGAAAAACTGTTTTTT; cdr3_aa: CASSGGGPNEKLFF
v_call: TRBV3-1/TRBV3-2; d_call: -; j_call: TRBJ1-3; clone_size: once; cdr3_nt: TGTGCCAGCAGCCAAGTCTGGTCCCTACCCTCTGGAAACACCATATATTTT; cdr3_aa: CASSQVWSLPSGNTIYF